A few counts support the clone carrying this T cell receptor (beta chain). CDR1 and CDR2 (germline): SGHTA, FQGNSA. V gave up 4 bases and J gave up 3 bases, with 10 bases separating them. CDR3 length equals 13 residues. This specimen comes from a study of early T cells in non-severe SARS-CoV-2 infection. The library protocol tagged individual cDNA molecules with unique molecular identifiers. Each CDR3 protein gets one entry after TCRdb re-called the 5' RACE reads with MiXCR. The data contain about 77,000 distinct CDR3 sequences, approximately 9.1% of them singletons. This clonotype originated in an adult who was a healthcare worker with PCR-confirmed SARS-CoV-2 infection or an uninfected control (not recorded which). The source material was whole blood. The rearrangement joins TRBV7-2 to TRBJ2-7; D uncertain. Here the CDR3 DNA reads TGTGCCAGCAGCTCCCGTCCTAACTACGAGCAGTACTTC. Its protein is CASSSRPNYEQYF.